This TCR beta chain was found in a study of cytomegalovirus exposure and HLA in healthy donors. Study background: A previous analysis identified 90 million to 140 million unique TCR beta sequences derived from approximately 190 million T cells. Regarding the study as a whole: Association of a missense DCLRE1C variant with TCR beta V- and J-gene trimming was reported in a later analysis.

A note on this clone: The target antigen is unknown.

With 8 bases clipped from V and 5 bases from J, the junction kept 17 bases outside the gene matches. Germline CDR1 is SGHTA and CDR2 is FQGNSA. The CDR3 length is 17 residues. A multiplex PCR was run with 60 Vbeta primers and 13 Jbeta primers. Sequencing was performed with immunoSEQ multiplex PCR; in TCRdb, only in-frame clones are kept and a portion is missing. The sample carries about 35,000 clones, more than 65% recorded once. The sample consisted of PBMCs. This clonotype was sampled from a woman aged 18 to 35 in good health and CMV-seronegative. The chain uses TRBV7-2 and TRBJ2-2, with TRBD2 identical over 7 bases. CDR3 DNA sequence: TGTGCCAGCCTTCCCCTCCTGGGCGGGAGAGGTACCGGGGAGCTGTTTTTT. Translated: CASLPLLGGRGTGELFF.